This TCR beta chain was profiled in a study of blood T cell repertoires in COVID-19. The overall study: Acute-phase and convalescent COVID-19 samples originated in the United States, Italy and Spain.

Generated by immunoSEQ multiplex PCR, the TCRdb table keeps only in-frame clones and is missing some. The sample yields 68,000 or so clones, 80% to 90% seen once. Germline V gene data show CDR1 as MDHEN and CDR2 as SYDVKM. The V end was cut by 3 bases, the J end by 8 bases, with 13 bases between. The CDR3 contains 13 residues. J is TRBJ1-2 and V is TRBV28; perhaps TRBD1 as D (5 bases). The sample consisted of peripheral blood. The clonotype was recovered from a human donor in a cohort sampled during active COVID-19. The CDR3 DNA reads TGTGCCAGCAGTTTGAGCGCAGGGCGAGGCTACACCTTC. Amino acid sequence: CASSLSAGRGYTF.